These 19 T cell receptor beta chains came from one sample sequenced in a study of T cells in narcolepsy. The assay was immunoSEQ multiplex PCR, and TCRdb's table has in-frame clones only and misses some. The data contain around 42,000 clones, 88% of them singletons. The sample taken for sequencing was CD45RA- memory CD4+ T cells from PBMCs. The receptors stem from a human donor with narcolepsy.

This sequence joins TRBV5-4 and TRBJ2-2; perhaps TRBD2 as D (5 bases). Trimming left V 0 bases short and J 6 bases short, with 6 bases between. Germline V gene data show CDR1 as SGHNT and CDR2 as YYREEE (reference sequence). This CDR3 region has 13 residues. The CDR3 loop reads CASSLGLPGELFF. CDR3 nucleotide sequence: TGTGCCAGCAGCTTGGGACTACCCGGGGAGCTGTTTTTT. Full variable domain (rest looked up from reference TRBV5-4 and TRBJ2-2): ETGVTQSPTHLIKTRGQQVTLRCSSQSGHNTVSWYQQALGQGPQFIFQYYREEENGRGNFPPRFSGLQFPNYSSELNVNALELDDSALYLCASSLGLPGELFFGEGSRLTVL.

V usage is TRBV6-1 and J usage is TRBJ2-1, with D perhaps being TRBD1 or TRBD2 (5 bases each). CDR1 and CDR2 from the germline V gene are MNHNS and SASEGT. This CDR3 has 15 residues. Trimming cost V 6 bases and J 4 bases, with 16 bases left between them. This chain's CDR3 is CASSRYGTDYNEQFF. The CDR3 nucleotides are TGTGCCAGCAGCCGATACGGGACGGATTACAATGAGCAGTTCTTC.

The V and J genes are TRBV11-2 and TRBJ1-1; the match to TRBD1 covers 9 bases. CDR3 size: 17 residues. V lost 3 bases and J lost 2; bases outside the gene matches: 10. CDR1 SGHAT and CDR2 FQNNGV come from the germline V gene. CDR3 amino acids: CASSFRDRVGSNTEAFF. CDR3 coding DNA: TGTGCCAGCAGCTTCCGGGACAGGGTGGGTTCAAACACTGAAGCTTTCTTT.

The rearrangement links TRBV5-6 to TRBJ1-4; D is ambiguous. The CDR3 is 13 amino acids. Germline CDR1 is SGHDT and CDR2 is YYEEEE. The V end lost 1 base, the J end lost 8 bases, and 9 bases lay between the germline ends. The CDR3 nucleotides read TGTGCCAGCAGCTTGCGGCAGGAGGAAAAACTGTTTTTT. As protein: CASSLRQEEKLFF.

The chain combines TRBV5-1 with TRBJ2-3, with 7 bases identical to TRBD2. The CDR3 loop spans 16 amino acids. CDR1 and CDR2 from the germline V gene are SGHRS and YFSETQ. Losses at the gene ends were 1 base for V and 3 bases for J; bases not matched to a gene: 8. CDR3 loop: CASSLLPAGETDTQYF. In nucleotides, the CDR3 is TGCGCCAGCAGCTTGCTGCCTGCGGGAGAAACAGATACGCAGTATTTT.

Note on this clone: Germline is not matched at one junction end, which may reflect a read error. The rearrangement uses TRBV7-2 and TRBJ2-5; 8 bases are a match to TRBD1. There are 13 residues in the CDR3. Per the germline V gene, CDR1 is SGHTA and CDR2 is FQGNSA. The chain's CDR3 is CASSRDRQGTQYF. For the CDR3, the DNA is TGTGCCAGCAGCCGGGACAGGCAAGGGACCCAGTACTTC.

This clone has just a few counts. The CDR3, as DNA: TGTGCCAGCAGCTTAGCGCATCGGGACAACCCTTTCCACTACAATGAGCAGTTCTTC. This sequence encodes CASSLAHRDNPFHYNEQFF. This chain joins TRBV7-2 and TRBJ2-1; maybe TRBD1 (6 bases). The CDR3 is made up of 19 amino acids. Germline CDR1 and CDR2: SGHTA and FQGNSA. V gave up 0 bases and J gave up 3 bases, with 21 bases separating them.

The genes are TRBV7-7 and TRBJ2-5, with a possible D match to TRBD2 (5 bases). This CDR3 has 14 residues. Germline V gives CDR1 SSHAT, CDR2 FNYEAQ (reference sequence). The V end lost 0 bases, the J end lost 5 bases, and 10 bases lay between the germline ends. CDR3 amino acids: CASSLAGEGETQYF. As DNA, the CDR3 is TGTGCCAGCAGCTTAGCCGGGGAAGGGGAGACCCAGTACTTC.

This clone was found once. This chain's CDR3 is CAWSVGTDYYTF. The CDR3 nucleotides are TGTGCCTGGAGTGTAGGGACAGACTACTACACCTTC. The chain combines TRBV30 with TRBJ1-2; TRBD1 matches 7 bases. This CDR3 spans 12 amino acids. Trimming at V came to 0 bases and at J to 10 bases, leaving 5 bases not matched to a gene. Germline V CDR1 and CDR2: GTSNPN, SVGIG (reference sequence). The full variable domain, its missing parts supplied by reference TRBV30 and TRBJ1-2, is SQTIHQWPATLVQPVGSPLSLECTVEGTSNPNLYWYRQAAGRGLQLLFYSVGIGQISSEVPQNLSASRPQDRQFILSSKKLLLSDSGFYLCAWSVGTDYYTFGSGTRLTVV.

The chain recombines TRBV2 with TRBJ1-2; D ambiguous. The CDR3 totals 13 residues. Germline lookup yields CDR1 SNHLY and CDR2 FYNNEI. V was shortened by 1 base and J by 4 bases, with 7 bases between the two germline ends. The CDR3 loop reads CASSEGLIYGYTF. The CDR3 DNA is TGTGCCAGCAGTGAAGGATTAATCTATGGCTACACCTTC.

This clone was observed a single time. As DNA, the CDR3 is TGTGCCAGCAGCTTGAGCGGGATGGCAGATACGCAGTATTTT. Its translation: CASSLSGMADTQYF. The chain combines TRBV7-3 with TRBJ2-3; 7 bases are a match to TRBD2. The CDR3 is 14 residues long. The V gene's germline CDR1 is SGHTA and CDR2 FQGTGA. V shed 3 bases, J shed 4 bases, and the junction held 4 bases outside the gene matches.

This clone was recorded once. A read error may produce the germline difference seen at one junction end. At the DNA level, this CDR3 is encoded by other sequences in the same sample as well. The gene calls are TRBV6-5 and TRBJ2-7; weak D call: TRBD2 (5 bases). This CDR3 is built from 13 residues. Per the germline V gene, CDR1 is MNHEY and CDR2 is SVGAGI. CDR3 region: CASSYRTEGQQYF. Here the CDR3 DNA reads TGTGCCAGTAGTTACCGAACAGAGGGTCAGCAGTACTTC.

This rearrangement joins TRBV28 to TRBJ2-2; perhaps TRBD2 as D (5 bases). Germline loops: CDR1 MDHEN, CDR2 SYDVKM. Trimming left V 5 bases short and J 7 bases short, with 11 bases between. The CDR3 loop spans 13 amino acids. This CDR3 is CASSSRGYGELFF. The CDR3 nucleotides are TGTGCCAGCAGTAGTAGAGGGTACGGGGAGCTGTTTTTT.

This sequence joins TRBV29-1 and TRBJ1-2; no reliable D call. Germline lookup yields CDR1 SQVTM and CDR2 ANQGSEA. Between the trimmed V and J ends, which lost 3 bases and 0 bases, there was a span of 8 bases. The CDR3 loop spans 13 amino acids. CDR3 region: CSVEISANYGYTF. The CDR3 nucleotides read TGCAGCGTTGAGATTTCGGCTAACTATGGCTACACCTTC.

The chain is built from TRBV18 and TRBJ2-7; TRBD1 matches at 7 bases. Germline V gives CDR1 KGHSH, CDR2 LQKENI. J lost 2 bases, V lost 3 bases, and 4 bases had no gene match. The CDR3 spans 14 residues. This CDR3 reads CASSPTGDAYEQYF. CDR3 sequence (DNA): TGTGCCAGCTCACCTACAGGGGATGCCTACGAGCAGTACTTC.

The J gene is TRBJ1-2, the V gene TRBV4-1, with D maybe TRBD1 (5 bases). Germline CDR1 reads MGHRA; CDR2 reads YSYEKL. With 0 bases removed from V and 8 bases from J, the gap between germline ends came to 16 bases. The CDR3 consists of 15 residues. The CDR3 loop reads CASSQEVRGVGGYTF. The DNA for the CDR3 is TGCGCCAGCAGCCAAGAGGTTCGGGGCGTAGGGGGCTACACCTTC.

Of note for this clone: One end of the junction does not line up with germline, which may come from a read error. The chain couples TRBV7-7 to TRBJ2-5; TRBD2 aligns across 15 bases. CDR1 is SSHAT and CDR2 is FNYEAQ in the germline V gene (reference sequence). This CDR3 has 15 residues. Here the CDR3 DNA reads TGTGCTAGCAGTCAGGGACTAGCGGGGGGAGAGACCCAGTACTTC. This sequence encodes CASSQGLAGGETQYF.

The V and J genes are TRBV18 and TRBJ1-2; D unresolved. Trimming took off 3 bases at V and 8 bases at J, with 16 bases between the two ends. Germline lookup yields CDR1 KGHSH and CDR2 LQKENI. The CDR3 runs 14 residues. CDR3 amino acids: CASSPTDRERGYTF. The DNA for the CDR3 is TGTGCCAGCTCACCCACGGACCGCGAAAGGGGCTACACCTTC.

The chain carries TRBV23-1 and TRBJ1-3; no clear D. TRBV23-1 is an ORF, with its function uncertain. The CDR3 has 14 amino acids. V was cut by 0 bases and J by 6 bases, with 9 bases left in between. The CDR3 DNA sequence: TGCGCCAGCAGTCAATCAGAACAGACAAACACCATATATTTT. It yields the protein CASSQSEQTNTIYF.